This TCR beta chain was captured by sequencing in a study of naive and memory T cell subsets. Study conclusions and caveats: Higher TCR numbers at tuberculin sites reflect T cell infiltration, per interpretation.

Ligated cDNA underwent four rounds of PCR with nested alpha and beta constant region primers and SP2. MiXCR, run by TCRdb on the UMI-ligation and nested PCR reads, gives a single entry per CDR3 protein. The data contain about 37,000 distinct CDR3 sequences, 9.5% to 11% of them singletons. This clonotype was seen at least ten times. Its cognate antigen is unknown. The sample's treatment: skin biopsy from PPD injection site in Mantoux-positive individual. TCR cDNA received a 3' ligated oligonucleotide that carried a UMI. Deletions cut 3 bases from V and 0 bases from J, with 12 bases between. This CDR3 has 15 residues.

The TCR comes from an adult in good health. The sample in question was skin, obtained from a tuberculin skin test site. The chain couples TRBV12-3 or TRBV12-4 to TRBJ2-7; TRBD2 might be the D (5 bases). CDR3 bases: TGTGCCAGCAGTTTGGCCGGGGTAAGCTCCTACGAGCAGTACTTC. It is translated as CASSLAGVSSYEQYF.